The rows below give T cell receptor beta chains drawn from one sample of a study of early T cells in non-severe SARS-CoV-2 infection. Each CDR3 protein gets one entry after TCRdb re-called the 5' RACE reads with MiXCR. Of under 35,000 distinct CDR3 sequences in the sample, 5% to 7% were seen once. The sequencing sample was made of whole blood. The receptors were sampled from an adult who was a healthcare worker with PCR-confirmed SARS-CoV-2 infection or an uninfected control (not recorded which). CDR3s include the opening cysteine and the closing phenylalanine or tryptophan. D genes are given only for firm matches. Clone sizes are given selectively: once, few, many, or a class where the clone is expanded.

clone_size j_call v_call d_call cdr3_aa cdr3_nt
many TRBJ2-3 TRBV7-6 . CASSLAGRARTDTQYF TGTGCCAGCAGCTTAGCAGGCAGGGCGCGCACAGATACGCAGTATTTT
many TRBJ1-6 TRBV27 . CASSLAAYQGYSPLHF TGTGCCAGCAGTCTCGCCGCGTACCAGGGGTACTCACCCCTCCACTTT
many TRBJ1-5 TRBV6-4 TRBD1 CASSDLLPGGAGCNQPQHF TGTGCCAGCAGTGACCTACTTCCAGGGGGCGCGGGATGCAATCAGCCCCAGCATTTT
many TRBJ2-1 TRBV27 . CASSFVQDYNEQFF TGTGCCAGCAGTTTCGTCCAGGACTACAATGAGCAGTTCTTC
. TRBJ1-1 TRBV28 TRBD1 CASTQSGQGSTEAFF TGTGCCAGCACCCAATCGGGACAGGGAAGCACTGAAGCTTTCTTT
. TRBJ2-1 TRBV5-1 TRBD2 CASSLSGGASNEQFF TGCGCCAGCAGCCTAAGCGGGGGGGCCTCGAATGAGCAGTTCTTC
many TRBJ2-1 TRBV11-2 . CASSLEGGPNEQFF TGTGCCAGCAGCTTAGAGGGGGGGCCAAATGAGCAGTTCTTC
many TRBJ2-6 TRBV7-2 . CASSLVISGANVLTF TGTGCCAGCAGCTTGGTGATCTCTGGGGCCAACGTCCTGACTTTC
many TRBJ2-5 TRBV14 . CASSQVAAPGETQYF TGTGCCAGCAGCCAAGTCGCAGCTCCCGGGGAGACCCAGTACTTC
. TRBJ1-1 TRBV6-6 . CASIGYWDTEAFF TGTGCCAGCATTGGGTACTGGGACACTGAAGCTTTCTTT
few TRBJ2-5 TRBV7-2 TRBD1 CASSPGQGETQYF TGTGCCAGCAGCCCCGGACAGGGAGAGACCCAGTACTTC
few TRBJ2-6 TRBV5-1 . CASSLWDAGANVLTF TGCGCCAGCAGCTTGTGGGATGCTGGGGCCAACGTCCTGACTTTC
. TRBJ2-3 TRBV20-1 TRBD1 CSAPTQGASPSDTQYF TGCAGTGCTCCTACCCAGGGGGCCTCTCCCTCAGATACGCAGTATTTT
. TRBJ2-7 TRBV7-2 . CASSWGSSYEQYF TGTGCCAGCAGCTGGGGATCCAGCTACGAGCAGTACTTC
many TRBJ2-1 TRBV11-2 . CASSLDPFPNEQFF TGTGCCAGCAGCTTAGATCCCTTTCCTAATGAGCAGTTCTTC
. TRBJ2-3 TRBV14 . CASSPEWAGYTDTQYF TGTGCCAGCAGCCCGGAGTGGGCAGGGTACACAGATACGCAGTATTTT
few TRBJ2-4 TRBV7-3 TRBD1 CASSLGTGGFDIQYF TGTGCCAGCAGCTTGGGGACAGGGGGCTTCGACATTCAGTACTTC
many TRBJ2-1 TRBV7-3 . CASSLSGGSSYNEQFF TGTGCCAGCAGCTTAAGTGGGGGAAGCTCCTACAATGAGCAGTTCTTC